The T cell receptor beta chain under discussion was sequenced for a study of blood T cell repertoires in COVID-19. Across the study: The origin of the acute and convalescent COVID-19 samples was the United States, Italy and Spain. Sample material is recorded as cDNA or gDNA derived from T cells, B-cell-depleted T cells, or PBMCs.

The CDR3 loop spans 14 amino acids. Trimming removed 5 bases at V and 0 bases at J, with 8 bases between. The germline CDR1 and CDR2 sequences are SGHTA and FQGNSA. How the authors handled the data: Nucleated cell counts were estimated from reference gene primer amplification. Clones were sequenced by immunoSEQ multiplex PCR, and TCRdb holds only the in-frame ones, with some missing. D and trimming come from the DNA, and the V and J calls and clone size come from that table. The sample has some 110,000 clones, about nine tenths seen once; the top ten hold less than 2%. This receptor was identified in a human donor with active COVID-19. The donor label of this sample is uncertain. J is TRBJ1-5 and V is TRBV7-2; no clear D gene. The sample comprised peripheral blood. The CDR3 loop is CASSSRNSNQPQHF. CDR3 DNA: TGTGCCAGCAGCAGCAGGAATAGCAATCAGCCCCAGCATTTT.